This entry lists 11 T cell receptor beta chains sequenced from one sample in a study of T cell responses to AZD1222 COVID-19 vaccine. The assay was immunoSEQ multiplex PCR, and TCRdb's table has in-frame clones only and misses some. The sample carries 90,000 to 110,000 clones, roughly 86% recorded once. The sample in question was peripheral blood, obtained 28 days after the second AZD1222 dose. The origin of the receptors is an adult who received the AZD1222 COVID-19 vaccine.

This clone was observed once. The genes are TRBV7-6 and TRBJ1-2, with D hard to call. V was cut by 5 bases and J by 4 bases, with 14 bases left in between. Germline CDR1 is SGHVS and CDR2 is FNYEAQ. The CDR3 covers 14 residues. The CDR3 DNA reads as TGTGCCAGCAGCGCCCGGAAGCAGACCTATGGCTACACCTTC. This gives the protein CASSARKQTYGYTF.

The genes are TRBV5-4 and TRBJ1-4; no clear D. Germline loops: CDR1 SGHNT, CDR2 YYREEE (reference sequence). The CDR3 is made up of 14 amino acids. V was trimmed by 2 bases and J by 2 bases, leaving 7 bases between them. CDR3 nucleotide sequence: TGTGCCAGCAGCTTTCGTGGGACTAATGAAAAACTGTTTTTT. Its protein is CASSFRGTNEKLFF.

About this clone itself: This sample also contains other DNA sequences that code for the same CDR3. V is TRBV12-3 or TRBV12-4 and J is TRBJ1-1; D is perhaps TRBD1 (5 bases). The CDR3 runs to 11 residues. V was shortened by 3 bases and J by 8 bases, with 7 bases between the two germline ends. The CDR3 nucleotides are TGTGCCAGCAGTTTGGGGGTCGAAGCTTTCTTT. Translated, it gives CASSLGVEAFF.

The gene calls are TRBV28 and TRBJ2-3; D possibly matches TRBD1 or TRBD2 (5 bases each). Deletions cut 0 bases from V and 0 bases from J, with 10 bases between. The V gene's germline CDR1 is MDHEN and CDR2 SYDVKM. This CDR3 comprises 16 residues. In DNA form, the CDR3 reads TGTGCCAGCAGTTTATGGATAGGGACGAGCACAGATACGCAGTATTTT. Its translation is CASSLWIGTSTDTQYF.

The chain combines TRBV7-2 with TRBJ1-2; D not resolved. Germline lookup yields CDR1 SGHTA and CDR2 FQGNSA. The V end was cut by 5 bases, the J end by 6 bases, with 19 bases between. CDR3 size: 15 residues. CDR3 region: CASSLQDGATDGYTF. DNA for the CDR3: TGTGCCAGCAGCCTCCAGGACGGAGCTACGGATGGCTACACCTTC. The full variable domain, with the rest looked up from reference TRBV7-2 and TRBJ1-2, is GAGVSQSPSNKVTEKGKDVELRCDPISGHTALYWYRQSLGQGLEFLIYFQGNSAPDKSGLPSDRFSAERTGGSVSTLTIQRTQQEDSAVYLCASSLQDGATDGYTFGSGTRLTVV.

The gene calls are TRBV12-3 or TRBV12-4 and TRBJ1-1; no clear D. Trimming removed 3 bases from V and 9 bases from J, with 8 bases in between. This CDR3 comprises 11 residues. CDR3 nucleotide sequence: TGTGCCAGCAGTTTCGGACGGAAAGCTTTCTTT. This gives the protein CASSFGRKAFF.

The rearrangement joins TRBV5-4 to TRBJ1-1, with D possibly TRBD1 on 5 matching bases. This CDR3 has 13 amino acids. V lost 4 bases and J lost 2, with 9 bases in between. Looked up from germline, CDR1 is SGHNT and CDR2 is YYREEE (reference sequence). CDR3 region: CASSLQDNTEAFF. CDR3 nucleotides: TGTGCCAGCAGCCTACAGGATAACACTGAAGCTTTCTTT.

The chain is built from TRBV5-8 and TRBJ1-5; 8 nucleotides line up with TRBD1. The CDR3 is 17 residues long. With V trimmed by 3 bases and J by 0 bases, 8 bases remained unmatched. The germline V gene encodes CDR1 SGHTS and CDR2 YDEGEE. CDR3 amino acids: CASSSGTGLNSNQPQHF. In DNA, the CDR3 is TGTGCCAGCAGCTCTGGGACAGGTCTTAATAGCAATCAGCCCCAGCATTTT.

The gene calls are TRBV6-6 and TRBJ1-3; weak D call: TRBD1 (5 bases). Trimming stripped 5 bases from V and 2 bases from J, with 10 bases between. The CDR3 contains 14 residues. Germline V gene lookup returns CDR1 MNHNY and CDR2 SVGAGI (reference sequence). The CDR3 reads CASSHRDAGNTIYF. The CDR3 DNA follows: TGTGCCAGCAGTCACCGGGACGCTGGAAACACCATATATTTT.

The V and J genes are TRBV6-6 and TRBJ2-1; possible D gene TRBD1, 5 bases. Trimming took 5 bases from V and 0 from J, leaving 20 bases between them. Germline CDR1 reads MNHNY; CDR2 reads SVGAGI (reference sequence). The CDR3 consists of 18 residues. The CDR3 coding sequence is TGTGCCAGCAGTCCTGGCCCAGGGTTCTCTACCTCCTACAATGAGCAGTTCTTC. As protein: CASSPGPGFSTSYNEQFF.

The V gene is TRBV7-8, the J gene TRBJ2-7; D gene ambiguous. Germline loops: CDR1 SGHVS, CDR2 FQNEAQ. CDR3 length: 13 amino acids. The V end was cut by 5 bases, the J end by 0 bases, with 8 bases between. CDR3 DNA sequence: TGTGCCAGCAGCCGCGGCCTCTCCTACGAGCAGTACTTC. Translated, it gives CASSRGLSYEQYF.